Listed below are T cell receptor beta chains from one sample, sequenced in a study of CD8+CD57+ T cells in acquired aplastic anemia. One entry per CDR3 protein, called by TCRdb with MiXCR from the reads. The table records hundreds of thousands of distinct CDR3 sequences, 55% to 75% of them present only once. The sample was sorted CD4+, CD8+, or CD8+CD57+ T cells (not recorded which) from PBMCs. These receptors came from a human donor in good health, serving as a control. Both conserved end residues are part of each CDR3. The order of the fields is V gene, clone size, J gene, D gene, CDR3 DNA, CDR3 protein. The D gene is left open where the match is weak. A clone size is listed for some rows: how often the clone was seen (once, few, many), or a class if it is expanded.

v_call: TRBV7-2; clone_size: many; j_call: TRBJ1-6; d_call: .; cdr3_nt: TGTGCCAGCAGCCCCAATACGGGTCACCTCCACTTT; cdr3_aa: CASSPNTGHLHF
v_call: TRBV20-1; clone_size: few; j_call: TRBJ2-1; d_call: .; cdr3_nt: TGCAGTGCTAGCCCCTTAGGGGACTACAATGAGCAGTTCTTC; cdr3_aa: CSASPLGDYNEQFF
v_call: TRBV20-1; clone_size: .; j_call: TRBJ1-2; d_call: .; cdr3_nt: TGCAGTGCAATTGATCAGGGTAGAACCTATGGCTACACCTTC; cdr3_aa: CSAIDQGRTYGYTF
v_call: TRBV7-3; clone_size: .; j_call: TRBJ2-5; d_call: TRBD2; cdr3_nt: TGTGCCAGCAGCCGGGGACGGGGGGGAGTGACCCAGTACTTC; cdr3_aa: CASSRGRGGVTQYF
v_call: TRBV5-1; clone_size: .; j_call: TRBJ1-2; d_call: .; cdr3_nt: TGCGCCAGCAGCCATGGACAGTCTTCTAACTATGGCTACACCTTC; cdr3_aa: CASSHGQSSNYGYTF
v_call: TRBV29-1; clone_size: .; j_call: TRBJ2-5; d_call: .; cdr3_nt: TGCAGCGTTACCCTGGGGGGCAAGACCCAGTACTTC; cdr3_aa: CSVTLGGKTQYF
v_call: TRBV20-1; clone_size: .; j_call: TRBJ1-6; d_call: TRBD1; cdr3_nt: TGCAGTGCTAGGGCAGGGACAGGTTATCATTCACCCCTCCACTTT; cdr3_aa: CSARAGTGYHSPLHF
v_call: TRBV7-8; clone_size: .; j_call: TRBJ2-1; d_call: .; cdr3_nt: TGTGCCAGCAGCTTAGACCGCCCGGGGCACGAGCAGTTCTTC; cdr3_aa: CASSLDRPGHEQFF
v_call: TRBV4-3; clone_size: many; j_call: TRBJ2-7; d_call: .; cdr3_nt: TGCGCCAGCAGCCAAGGGACAGTAGCCTACGAGCAGTACTTC; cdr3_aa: CASSQGTVAYEQYF
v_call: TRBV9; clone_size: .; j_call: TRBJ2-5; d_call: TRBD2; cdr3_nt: TGTGCCAGCAGCGAGGGGAGCGGGGGGACCCAAGAGACCCAGTACTTC; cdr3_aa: CASSEGSGGTQETQYF
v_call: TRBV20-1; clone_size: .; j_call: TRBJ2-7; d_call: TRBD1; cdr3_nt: TGCAGTGGCCAGGGACAGGGCTACGAGCAGTACTTC; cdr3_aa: CSGQGQGYEQYF
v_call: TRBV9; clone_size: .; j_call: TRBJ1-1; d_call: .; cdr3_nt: TGTGCCAGAAGATGCGTCAGGGACACTACAGCTTTCTTT; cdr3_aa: CARRCVRDTTAFF
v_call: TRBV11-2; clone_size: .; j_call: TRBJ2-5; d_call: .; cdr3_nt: TGCGCCAGCAGCCAGCCAAGCCTCAGGGTTGGGGAGGCCCAGTACTTC; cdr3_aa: CASSQPSLRVGEAQYF
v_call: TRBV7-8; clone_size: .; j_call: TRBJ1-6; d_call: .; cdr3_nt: TGTGCCAGCACCCCTCTCCCCCGGGACAATAAATCGTCCCTCCACTTT; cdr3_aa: CASTPLPRDNKSSLHF
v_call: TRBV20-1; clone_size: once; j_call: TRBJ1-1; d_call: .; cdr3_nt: TGCAGTGCTAGAGGAACAGGGCAGGGGACTGAAGCTTTCTTT; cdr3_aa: CSARGTGQGTEAFF
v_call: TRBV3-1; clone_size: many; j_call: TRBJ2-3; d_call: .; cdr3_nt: TGTGCCAGCAGCCAAGGTAGCCAGGGGGATACGCAGTATTTT; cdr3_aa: CASSQGSQGDTQYF
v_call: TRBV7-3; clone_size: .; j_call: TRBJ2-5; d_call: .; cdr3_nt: TGTGCCAGCAGCATGGACCCCGGGACTTACACGACCCAGTACTTC; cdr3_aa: CASSMDPGTYTTQYF
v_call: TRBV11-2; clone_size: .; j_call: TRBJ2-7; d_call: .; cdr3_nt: TGTGCCAGCAGCTTAGCATCCTATGGGGACTACGAGCAGTACTTC; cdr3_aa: CASSLASYGDYEQYF
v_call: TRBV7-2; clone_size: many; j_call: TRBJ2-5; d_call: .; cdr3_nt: TGTGCCAGCAGCTTAGTATCGGGCTGGGGGCAAGAGACCCAGTACTTC; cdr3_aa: CASSLVSGWGQETQYF
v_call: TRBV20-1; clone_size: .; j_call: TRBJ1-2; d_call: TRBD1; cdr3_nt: TGCAGTGCGGGAGGACAGGATGGAAACGACACCTTC; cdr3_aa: CSAGGQDGNDTF
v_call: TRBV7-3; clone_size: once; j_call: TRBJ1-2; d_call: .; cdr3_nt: TGTGCCAGCACCGGGGACGTGGATCTCTATATCTTC; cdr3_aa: CASTGDVDLYIF
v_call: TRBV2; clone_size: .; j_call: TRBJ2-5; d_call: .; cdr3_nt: TGTGCCAGCAGCGCGACCCATTATATGCGGGAGACCCAGTACTTC; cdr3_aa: CASSATHYMRETQYF
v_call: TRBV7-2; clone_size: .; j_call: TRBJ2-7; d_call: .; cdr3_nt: TGTGCCAGCAGCCGCTGGGCCGACGAGCAGTACTTC; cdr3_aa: CASSRWADEQYF
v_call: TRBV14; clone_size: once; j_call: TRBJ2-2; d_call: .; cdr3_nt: TGTGCCAGCAGCACTAACCCGACAAACTCCTACGAGCTGTTTTTT; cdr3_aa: CASSTNPTNSYELFF
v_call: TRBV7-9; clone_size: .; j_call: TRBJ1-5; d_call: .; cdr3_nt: TGTGCCAGCAGCTCGGGTGGAGGTCAGCCCCAGCATTTT; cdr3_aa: CASSSGGGQPQHF
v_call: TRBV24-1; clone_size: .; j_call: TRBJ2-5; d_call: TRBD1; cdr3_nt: TGTGCCACCAGTGAGAGGGACAGGGCGGGGGAGACCCAGTACTTC; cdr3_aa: CATSERDRAGETQYF
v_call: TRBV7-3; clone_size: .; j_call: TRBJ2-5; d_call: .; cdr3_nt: TGTGCCAGCAGCTCCGCGACAGGAGCTAACACAGATAAGTTC; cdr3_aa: CASSSATGANTDKF
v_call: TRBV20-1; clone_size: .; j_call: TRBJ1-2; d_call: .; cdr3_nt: TGCAGTGCGACAGAACCTAACTATGGCTACACCTTC; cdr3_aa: CSATEPNYGYTF
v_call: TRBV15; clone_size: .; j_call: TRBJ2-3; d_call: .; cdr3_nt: TGTGCCACCAGCAGAGATAAGGGCACAGAGCCGCAGTATTTT; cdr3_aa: CATSRDKGTEPQYF
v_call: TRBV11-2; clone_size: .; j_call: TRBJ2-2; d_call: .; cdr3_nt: TGTGCCAGCAGCCCCGGGACCCTCAGGGAGCTGTTTTTT; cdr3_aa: CASSPGTLRELFF
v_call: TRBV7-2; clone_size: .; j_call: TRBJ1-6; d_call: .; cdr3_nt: TGTGCCAGCAGCCGCAATGGGGGCAATTCACCCCTCCACTTT; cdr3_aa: CASSRNGGNSPLHF
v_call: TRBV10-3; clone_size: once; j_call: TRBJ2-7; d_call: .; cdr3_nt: TGCAGTACTAGGATCGGGACGGGCTCGTACGAGCAGTACTTC; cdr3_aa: CSTRIGTGSYEQYF
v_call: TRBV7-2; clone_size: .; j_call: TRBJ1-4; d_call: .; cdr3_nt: TGTGCCAGCAGCTTAGTGGGGGACGGCGAAAAACTGTTTTTT; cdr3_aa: CASSLVGDGEKLFF
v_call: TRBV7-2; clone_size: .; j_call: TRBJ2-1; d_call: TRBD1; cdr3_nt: TGTGCCAGCAGCCCAGGAACAGGGGCAAAGTGGGCGCTCTTCTTC; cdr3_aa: CASSPGTGAKWALFF
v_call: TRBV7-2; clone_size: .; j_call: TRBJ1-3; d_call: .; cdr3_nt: TGTGCCAGCAGCCCGTCGGTTCGGGCGTCCGCAAACACCATATATTTT; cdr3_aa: CASSPSVRASANTIYF
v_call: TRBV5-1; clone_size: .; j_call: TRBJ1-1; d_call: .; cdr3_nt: TGCGCCAGCAAGGGGTCAGGGTCGTTCACTGAAGCTTTCTTT; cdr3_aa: CASKGSGSFTEAFF
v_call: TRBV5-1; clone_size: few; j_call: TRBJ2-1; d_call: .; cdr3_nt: TGCGCCAGCTTCCTCATTGACAATGAGCAGTTCTTC; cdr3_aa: CASFLIDNEQFF
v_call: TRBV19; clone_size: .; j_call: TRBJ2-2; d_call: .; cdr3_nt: TGTGCCAGTAGTTTCCGGCTCCTCGATAGGGGGGGATACGGGGAGCTGTTTTTT; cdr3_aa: CASSFRLLDRGGYGELFF
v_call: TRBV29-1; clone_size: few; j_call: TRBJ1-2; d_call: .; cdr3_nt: TGCAGCGTTGATACGCTGGGGAGCGATGGCTACACCTTC; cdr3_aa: CSVDTLGSDGYTF
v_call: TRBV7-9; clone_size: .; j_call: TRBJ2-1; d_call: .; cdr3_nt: TGTGCCAGCAGCTTAGGCTCAGGGGCCTACACAGAGCTGTTCTTC; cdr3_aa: CASSLGSGAYTELFF
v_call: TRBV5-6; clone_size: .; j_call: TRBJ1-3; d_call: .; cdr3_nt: TGTGCCAGCAGCTTCATCGTTGCTGGAAACACCATATATTTT; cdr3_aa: CASSFIVAGNTIYF
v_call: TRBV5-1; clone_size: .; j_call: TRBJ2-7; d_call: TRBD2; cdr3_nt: TGCGCCAGCAGCCAAGAGGCTAGCGGGGAGCAGTACTTC; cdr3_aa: CASSQEASGEQYF
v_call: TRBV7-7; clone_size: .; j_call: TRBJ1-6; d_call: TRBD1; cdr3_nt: TGTGCTAGCAGCTTAAGGGACAGGGGAGGCAATTCACCCCTCCACTTT; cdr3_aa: CASSLRDRGGNSPLHF
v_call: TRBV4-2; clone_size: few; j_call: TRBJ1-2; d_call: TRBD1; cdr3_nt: TGTGCCAGTAGCTGGACAGGGCTCGATAACTATGGCTACACCTTC; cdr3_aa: CASSWTGLDNYGYTF
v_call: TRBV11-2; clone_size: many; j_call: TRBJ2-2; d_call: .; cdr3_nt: TGTGCCAGCAGCGGAAGGGGACCCACCGGGGAGCTGTTTTTT; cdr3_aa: CASSGRGPTGELFF
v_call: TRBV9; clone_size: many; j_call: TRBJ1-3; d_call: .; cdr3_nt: TGTGCCAGCAGCGCCACAGGGAGCTCTGGAAACACCATATATTTT; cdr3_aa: CASSATGSSGNTIYF
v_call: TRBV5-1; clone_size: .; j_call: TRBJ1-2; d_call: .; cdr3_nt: TGCGCCAGCAGCTCTAAGGGACATGGCTACACCTTC; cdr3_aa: CASSSKGHGYTF
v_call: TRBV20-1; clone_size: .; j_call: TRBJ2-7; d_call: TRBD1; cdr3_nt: TGCAGTGCTAGAGATCCGGGACAGGGGATGTACGAGCAGTACTTC; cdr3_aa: CSARDPGQGMYEQYF
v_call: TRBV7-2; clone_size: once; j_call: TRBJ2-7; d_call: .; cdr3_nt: TGCGCCAGCAGCCTAGTGATGAACACTGAAGCTTTCTTTTTC; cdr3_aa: CASSLVMNTEAFFF
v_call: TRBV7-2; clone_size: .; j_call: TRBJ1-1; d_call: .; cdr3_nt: TGTGCCAGCAGCTTAGGTGATGGGTCTGCGTCACCCTTT; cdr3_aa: CASSLGDGSASPF
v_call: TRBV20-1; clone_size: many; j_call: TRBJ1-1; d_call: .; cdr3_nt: TGCAGTGCTAGAGGCCCTAACCCCACTGAAGCTTTCTTT; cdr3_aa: CSARGPNPTEAFF
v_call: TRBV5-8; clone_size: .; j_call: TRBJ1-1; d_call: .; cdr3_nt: TGTGCCAGCAGCCTAGGGGACGGGACTGAAGCTTTCTTT; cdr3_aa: CASSLGDGTEAFF
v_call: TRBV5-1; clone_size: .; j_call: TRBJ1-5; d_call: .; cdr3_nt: TGTGCCAGCAGCCCAGGCCAGACGGATCGTCAGCCCCAGCATTTT; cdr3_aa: CASSPGQTDRQPQHF
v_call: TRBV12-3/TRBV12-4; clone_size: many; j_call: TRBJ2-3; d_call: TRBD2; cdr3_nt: TGTGCCAGCAGTTGGGGAACGACTAGCGGGGCTATCACAGATACGCAGTATTTT; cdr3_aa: CASSWGTTSGAITDTQYF
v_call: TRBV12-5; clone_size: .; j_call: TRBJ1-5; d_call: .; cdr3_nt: TGTGCTAGTGGTTTTAGGAGTTCTGGGGCCAACGTCCAGACTTTC; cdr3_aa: CASGFRSSGANVQTF
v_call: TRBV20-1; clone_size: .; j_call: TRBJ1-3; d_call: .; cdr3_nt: TGCAGTGCTAGGGCGCGAGCAGTACTTCCCATATATTTT; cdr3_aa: CSARARAVLPIYF
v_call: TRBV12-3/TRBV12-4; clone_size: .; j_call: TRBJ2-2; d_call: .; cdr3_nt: TGTGCCAGCGGGCGAGGGTTTTCAAAAAACACCGGGGAGCTGTTTTTT; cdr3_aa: CASGRGFSKNTGELFF
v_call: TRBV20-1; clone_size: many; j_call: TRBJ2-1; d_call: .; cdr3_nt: TGCAGTGCTAGACAAATAGATGGGGCGGTGCCCTACAATGAGCAGTTCTTC; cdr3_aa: CSARQIDGAVPYNEQFF
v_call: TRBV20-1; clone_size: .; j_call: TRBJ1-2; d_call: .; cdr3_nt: TGCAGTGCTAACAGGGACACTGCAACCTATGGCTACACCTTC; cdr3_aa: CSANRDTATYGYTF
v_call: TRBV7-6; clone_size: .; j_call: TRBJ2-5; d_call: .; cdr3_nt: TGTGCCAGCAGCTCGAGGGACCCTTTGACAGGCTACACCTACTTC; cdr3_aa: CASSSRDPLTGYTYF